This T cell receptor beta chain appears in the sequencing data of a study of T-cell reconstitution after alpha-beta-depleted transplantation in children. General study findings and limits: T-cell numbers and diversity, one year after transplant, stemmed largely from T cells that were newly produced. As was reported, about two months after transplant, alpha-beta T cells came from several hundred expanded graft clones. Surviving thymic progenitors and recipient T cells were the source of high TCRbeta diversity at day 60 in some patients.

Preparation of the TCRbeta library was carried out with unique molecular identifiers. TCRdb called the PCR reads again in MiXCR, with one record for every CDR3 protein. The sample shows about 350,000 distinct CDR3 sequences, about a sixth of them seen only once. This clonotype was counted only a few times. Its antigen is currently unknown. Germline V lookup: CDR1 MNHEY, CDR2 SVGAGI. The CDR3 is 14 amino acids. With 0 bases clipped from V and 6 bases from J, the junction kept 2 bases outside the gene matches. The starting material was PBMCs, mostly from graft donor cells, obtained 360 days after TCRalphabeta/CD19-depleted stem cell transplant. V gene TRBV6-5 combines with J gene TRBJ1-5, with 7 bases lining up with TRBD1. The sequence was obtained from a male patient between 2 and 10 years old who had a stem cell transplant for acute lymphoblastic leukemia, so the T cells may come from the graft donor. CDR3: CASSYSTGAQPQHF. The CDR3 nucleotides are TGTGCCAGCAGTTACTCAACAGGGGCTCAGCCCCAGCATTTT.